This TCR beta chain is drawn from a study of blood T cell repertoires in COVID-19. Study as a whole: Both acute and convalescent COVID-19 samples were obtained from the United States, Italy and Spain. Nucleic acid was either cDNA or gDNA, and it came from T cells, B-cell-depleted T cells, or PBMCs.

Participant-given clinical history determined each cohort assignment. This CDR3 region has 13 residues. CDR1 and CDR2 (germline): LNHDA, SQIVND (reference sequence). Deletions cut 8 bases from V and 1 base from J, with 9 bases between. In the original analysis: Estimation of nucleated cell counts was performed using reference gene primer amplification. Assay used: immunoSEQ multiplex PCR; TCRdb lists only in-frame clones, some missing. Clone size and the V and J calls come from that table; the DNA yielded D and trimming. The data show under 400,000 clones, roughly 86% seen once. The chain joins TRBV19 to TRBJ2-1; D is ambiguous. The clonotype originates from a woman in her twenties or thirties who had been exposed to COVID-19. Material for sequencing was PBMCs or T cells enriched from blood (not recorded which). The CDR3 sequence: CASGLQSYNEQFF. In nucleotides, the CDR3 is TGTGCCAGTGGGCTGCAATCCTACAATGAGCAGTTCTTC.